The 17 T cell receptor beta chains presented below share a single source sample, sequenced in a study of T cell responses to AZD1222 COVID-19 vaccine. Some clones are missing from TCRdb's copy, which holds only in-frame ones; the method was immunoSEQ multiplex PCR. This sample yields more than 100,000 clones, of which around 93% are seen a single time; approximately 7.9% belongs to the top ten. Sample: peripheral blood, taken 28 days after the second AZD1222 dose. Receptors were obtained from an adult who received the AZD1222 COVID-19 vaccine.

The chain has TRBV29-1 and TRBJ2-7; 7 bases fit TRBD1. The CDR3 length is 13 residues. Germline trimming cut 6 bases from V and 1 base from J; bases unmatched to any gene: 6. The V gene's germline CDR1 is SQVTM and CDR2 ANQGSEA. The CDR3 spells CSVGTAPSYEQYF. The CDR3 region has the DNA TGCAGCGTGGGGACAGCCCCTTCCTACGAGCAGTACTTC.

Turning to this clone: The conserved phenylalanine or tryptophan is not found at the CDR3 terminus, so this likely reflects a read error. No DNA is shown, since the ends of the CDR3 on it are uncertain; the CDR3 is the one TCRdb lists. V gene TRBV5-4 combines with J gene TRBJ1-2; the table assigns TRBD1, which was not confirmed against the DNA. Germline lookup yields CDR1 SGHNT and CDR2 YYREEE (reference sequence). The length of the CDR3 is 14 amino acids, counting both ends. This CDR3 reads CASSLAWGGTGPTL.

V and J are TRBV6-1 and TRBJ1-4; D not certain. This CDR3 spans 16 amino acids. V lost 3 bases to trimming and J lost 0 bases, with 11 bases between them. The germline gives CDR1 MNHNS, CDR2 SASEGT. The CDR3, as DNA: TGTGCCAGCAGTGACGGATTTATCACAACTAATGAAAAACTGTTTTTT. Translation gives CASSDGFITTNEKLFF.

J is TRBJ1-2 and V is TRBV19; TRBD1 agrees at 8 bases. This CDR3 is built from 14 residues. The J segment lost 8 bases and the V segment lost 5 bases, leaving 10 bases of the junction unmatched. Germline V gene sequence: CDR1 LNHDA, CDR2 SQIVND (reference sequence). For the CDR3, the DNA is TGTGCCAGTAGTTCGGACAGGGAGTTTGAGGGCTACACCTTC. It is translated as CASSSDREFEGYTF.

V usage is TRBV7-8 and J usage is TRBJ2-5, with TRBD2 matching over 11 bases. V shed 2 bases, J shed 3 bases, and the junction held 5 bases outside the gene matches. This CDR3 is 16 amino acids long. In germline, CDR1 is SGHVS, CDR2 FQNEAQ. The CDR3 reads CASSLMVAGGEETQYF. CDR3 coding DNA: TGTGCCAGCAGCTTAATGGTAGCGGGAGGGGAAGAGACCCAGTACTTC.

This clone was seen once. The J gene is TRBJ1-4, the V gene TRBV21-1. TRBV21-1 counts as a pseudogene. The CDR3 is 14 amino acids. The CDR3 reads CASSKEDGKEKLFF. DNA for the CDR3: TGTGCCAGCAGCAAAGAGGACGGGAAAGAAAAACTGTTTTTT.

The rearrangement uses TRBV9 and TRBJ2-7; unclear D gene. CDR3 length: 14 amino acids. Looked up from germline, CDR1 is SGDLS and CDR2 is YYNGEE. Trimming removed 0 bases at V and 0 bases at J, with 7 bases between. This CDR3 is CASSVVANSYEQYF. In DNA form, the CDR3 reads TGTGCCAGCAGCGTAGTTGCGAACTCCTACGAGCAGTACTTC. The full variable domain, with the rest looked up from reference TRBV9 and TRBJ2-7, is DSGVTQTPKHLITATGQRVTLRCSPRSGDLSVYWYQQSLDQGLQFLIQYYNGEERAKGNILERFSAQQFPDLHSELNLSSLELGDSALYFCASSVVANSYEQYFGPGTRLTVT.

The J gene is TRBJ2-5, the V gene TRBV25-1; the D call may be TRBD1 or TRBD2 (5 bases each). This CDR3 region has 14 residues. From germline, CDR1 is MGHDK and CDR2 SYGVNS. Trimming removed 4 bases at V and 2 bases at J, with 11 bases between. CDR3 sequence reads: CASSVGVLQETQYF. CDR3 bases: TGTGCCAGCAGTGTGGGGGTTCTACAAGAGACCCAGTACTTC.

The rearrangement joins TRBV6-5 to TRBJ1-6; D not resolved. CDR1 is MNHEY and CDR2 is SVGAGI in the germline V gene. This CDR3 has 15 residues. Trimming cost V 6 bases and J 10 bases, with 19 bases left between them. The CDR3 region has the DNA TGTGCCAGCAGCCCGTCACAAACCTCTTGGTCACCCCTCCACTTT. Translating gives CASSPSQTSWSPLHF.

The rearrangement joins TRBV11-1 to TRBJ2-5; D uncertain. Trimming took off 2 bases at V and 1 base at J, with 5 bases between the two ends. CDR1 and CDR2 (germline): SGHAT, FQDESV (reference sequence). The CDR3 has 13 amino acids. The CDR3 sequence is CASSLRFQETQYF. CDR3 in DNA: TGTGCCAGCAGCTTAAGGTTCCAAGAGACCCAGTACTTC. The full variable domain, in which reference TRBV11-1 and TRBJ2-5 provide the parts outside the CDR3, is EAEVAQSPRYKITEKSQAVAFWCDPISGHATLYWYRQILGQGPELLVQFQDESVVDDSQLPKDRFSAERLKGVDSTLKIQPAELGDSAMYLCASSLRFQETQYFGPGTRLLVL.

There are a few counts of this clone. The chain couples TRBV29-1 to TRBJ2-7, with 7 bases aligning to TRBD1. Germline CDR1 SQVTM, CDR2 ANQGSEA. V shed 2 bases and J 6 bases; nucleotides not matched to a gene: 7. The CDR3 extends over 13 amino acids. DNA for the CDR3: TGCAGCGTTGAAAGACAGGGTGTCTCCGAGCAGTACTTC. It codes for CSVERQGVSEQYF.

The rearrangement links TRBV28 to TRBJ1-1; D remains ambiguous. Germline V gene sequence: CDR1 MDHEN, CDR2 SYDVKM. CDR3 length: 14 residues. Deletions cut 6 bases from V and 0 bases from J, with 11 bases between. The CDR3 DNA follows: TGTGCCAGCAGCCCCAGAAGTTTGAACACTGAAGCTTTCTTT. It yields the protein CASSPRSLNTEAFF.

The chain is built from TRBV6-5 and TRBJ1-1, with D unclear. Trimming cost V 2 bases and J 4 bases, with 11 bases left between them. Germline assignment: CDR1 MNHEY and CDR2 SVGAGI. CDR3 length: 14 residues. This CDR3 reads CASSYGSSLTEAFF. The DNA for the CDR3 is TGTGCCAGCAGTTACGGCAGCTCTCTCACTGAAGCTTTCTTT.

The chain joins TRBV11-2 to TRBJ2-1; 9 bases line up with TRBD1. CDR1 is SGHAT and CDR2 is FQNNGV in the germline V gene. V trimming: 5 bases; J trimming: 6 bases; junction bases outside the gene matches: 14. This CDR3 is 17 amino acids long. The CDR3 nucleotides read TGTGCCAGCAGCCCTAGGCCGGGACAGGGCACGGGCAATGAGCAGTTCTTC. Translation gives CASSPRPGQGTGNEQFF. Together with reference TRBV11-2 and TRBJ2-1, the CDR3 gives the full variable domain: EAGVAQSPRYKIIEKRQSVAFWCNPISGHATLYWYQQILGQGPKLLIQFQNNGVVDDSQLPKDRFSAERLKGVDSTLKIQPAKLEDSAVYLCASSPRPGQGTGNEQFFGPGTRLTVL.

The V gene is TRBV28, the J gene TRBJ1-1, with TRBD1 matching over 7 bases. Per germline, CDR1 MDHEN and CDR2 SYDVKM. Trimming removed 8 bases from V and 4 bases from J; junction bases left unmatched: 7. This CDR3 is built from 13 residues. The CDR3 nucleotides are TGTGCCAGCGGGGTCTCAGGGGGCACTGAAGCTTTCTTT. Amino acid sequence: CASGVSGGTEAFF.

The chain carries TRBV5-6 and TRBJ1-2; tentative D call: TRBD1 (6 bases). From germline, CDR1 is SGHDT and CDR2 YYEEEE. Trimming cost V 4 bases and J 4 bases, with 11 bases left between them. The CDR3 is made up of 13 amino acids. CDR3 in DNA: TGTGCCAGCAGCCGCGGACAGTTCTATGGCTACACCTTC. Protein product: CASSRGQFYGYTF.

The chain has TRBV7-2 and TRBJ2-5, with 7 bases lining up with TRBD2. The V gene end was trimmed by 2 bases and the J gene end by 4 bases; junction bases not matched to a gene: 4. The V gene's germline CDR1 is SGHTA and CDR2 FQGNSA. There are 14 residues in the CDR3. CDR3 amino acids: CASSLQAGRETQYF. In DNA, the CDR3 is TGTGCCAGCAGCTTACAAGCGGGGAGAGAGACCCAGTACTTC.